Following are 21 T cell receptor beta chains from one sample sequenced in a study of blood T cells in healthy people across ages. It was with a sample-barcoded 5' primer and a J-beta primer mix that a second PCR of roughly 7 to 12 cycles was run. TCRdb re-called the 5' RACE reads with MiXCR, one entry per CDR3 protein. The sample records roughly 550,000 distinct CDR3 sequences, under 30% being singletons. This sample also belongs to another study, concerning T cells of mothers and their children.

Sample: blood. These receptors originate from a boy aged 5-17 years in good health.

This clonotype showed up just a few times. The gene calls are TRBV29-1 and TRBJ2-3; TRBD2 aligns across 16 bases. With V trimmed by 7 bases and J by 6 bases, 13 bases remained unmatched. CDR3 length: 17 residues. Germline CDR1 SQVTM, CDR2 ANQGSEA. The CDR3 reads CSATGTSGGAMVDTQYF. The DNA of the CDR3 is TGCAGCGCTACCGGGACTAGCGGGGGGGCGATGGTGGATACGCAGTATTTT.

The chain carries TRBV28 and TRBJ1-2, with 8 bases aligning to TRBD1. The CDR3 is 12 amino acids. V trimming: 5 bases; J trimming: 12 bases; junction bases outside the gene matches: 8. Germline CDR1 and CDR2: MDHEN and SYDVKM. The DNA of the CDR3 is TGTGCCAGCAGTCAAGGACAGGGCAGGGACACCTTC. Translating it yields CASSQGQGRDTF.

This chain connects TRBV27 to TRBJ2-7, with 11 bases that match TRBD2. The length of the CDR3 is 16 residues. V was pared by 3 bases and J by 9 bases, with 13 bases of the junction left unmatched. CDR1 MNHEY and CDR2 SMNVEV come from the germline V gene (reference sequence). This chain's CDR3 is CASSLTLAGGLGAQYF. For the CDR3, the DNA is TGTGCCAGCAGTTTGACTCTAGCGGGAGGCCTCGGCGCGCAGTACTTC.

At least ten counts were recorded for this clonotype. The chain employs TRBV20-1 and TRBJ2-5; no definite D call. Germline CDR1 DFQATT, CDR2 SNEGSKA (reference sequence). V was trimmed by 2 bases and J by 1 base, leaving 14 bases between them. This CDR3 is 15 amino acids long. The CDR3 sequence: CSARMWDTAQETQYF. CDR3 bases: TGCAGTGCTAGAATGTGGGATACCGCCCAAGAGACCCAGTACTTC.

The chain combines TRBV5-6 with TRBJ2-1; D remains unclear. Trimming removed 0 bases from V and 2 bases from J, with 9 bases in between. Germline-derived CDR1 and CDR2 are SGHDT and YYEEEE. This CDR3 is built from 15 residues. The CDR3 region has the DNA TGTGCCAGCAGCTTGGAGTGGGGAACCTACAATGAGCAGTTCTTC. Its translation is CASSLEWGTYNEQFF.

The gene calls are TRBV7-2 and TRBJ2-5; D call uncertain. TRBJ2-1 matches the DNA end more closely, so the J call is doubtful. CDR1 is SGHTA, CDR2 FQGNSA, per germline. This CDR3 spans 15 amino acids. The DNA of the CDR3 is TGTGCCAGCAGCTTAGCACAGAGAGTTCTCAATGAGCAGTTCTTC. It yields the protein CASSLAQRVLNEQFF.

This clonotype occurred a few times. The V and J genes are TRBV5-4 and TRBJ1-1; possible D gene TRBD1, 5 bases. The germline V gene encodes CDR1 SGHNT and CDR2 YYREEE (reference sequence). This CDR3 spans 14 amino acids. Trimming left V 4 bases short and J 1 base short, with 11 bases between. Written as DNA, the CDR3 is TGTGCCAGCAGCCCGTCGGGGCCGAACACTGAAGCTTTCTTT. Residues: CASSPSGPNTEAFF.

The chain recombines TRBV29-1 with TRBJ2-5, with D tentatively TRBD1 or TRBD2 (6 bases each). Germline V gene sequence: CDR1 SQVTM, CDR2 ANQGSEA. Trimming stripped 4 bases from V and 5 bases from J, with 17 bases between. CDR3 length equals 14 residues. This CDR3 is CSVGGGNVGETQYF. CDR3 sequence (DNA): TGCAGCGTTGGAGGGGGGAATGTTGGTGAGACCCAGTACTTC.

This sequence joins TRBV6-2 or TRBV6-3 and TRBJ2-6; D ambiguous. Deletions cut 7 bases from V and 0 bases from J, with 10 bases between. CDR3 length: 15 amino acids. The germline CDR1 and CDR2 sequences are MNHEY and SVGEGT. The CDR3 spells CASKVQLSGANVLTF. CDR3 nucleotides: TGTGCCAGCAAAGTACAACTCTCTGGGGCCAACGTCCTGACTTTC.

The chain combines TRBV27 with TRBJ2-3; D gene unclear. The CDR3 length is 14 residues. V lost 3 bases to trimming and J lost 6 bases, with 13 bases between them. The V gene's germline CDR1 is MNHEY and CDR2 SMNVEV (reference sequence). CDR3 region: CASSFGLSRDTQYF. The CDR3 coding sequence is TGTGCCAGCAGTTTCGGGCTTTCCCGGGATACGCAGTATTTT.

The chain employs TRBV6-6 and TRBJ2-5; D may be TRBD1 or TRBD2 (6 bases each). The length of the CDR3 is 14 residues. Germline V gene sequence: CDR1 MNHNY, CDR2 SVGAGI (reference sequence). Trimming cost V 2 bases and J 5 bases, with 12 bases left between them. CDR3 nucleotide sequence: TGTGCCAGCAGTTACACACCGGGGGCGGAGACCCAGTACTTC. Translating gives CASSYTPGAETQYF.

This clonotype was recorded a few times. The chain couples TRBV24-1 to TRBJ1-5; TRBD1 matches at 7 bases. The CDR3 is 17 amino acids. The J segment lost 3 bases and the V segment lost 5 bases, leaving 12 bases of the junction unmatched. CDR1 and CDR2 from the germline V gene are KGHDR and SFDVKD. Written as DNA, the CDR3 is TGTGCCACCAGTGCCTCGGGGACAGCCGTTTTCAATCAGCCCCAGCATTTT. Protein: CATSASGTAVFNQPQHF.

The chain joins TRBV5-1 to TRBJ2-1; 7 bases fit TRBD2. The germline CDR1 and CDR2 sequences are SGHRS and YFSETQ. This CDR3 contains 16 residues. The V and J ends lost 0 bases and 12 bases, in that order; junction bases with no gene match: 15. DNA of the CDR3: TGCGCCAGCAGCTTGGAATTTTCTAGCGGTCCGAAGATGCAGTTCTTC. Its translation: CASSLEFSSGPKMQFF. Using reference TRBV5-1 and TRBJ2-1 for the parts outside the CDR3, the full variable domain is KAGVTQTPRYLIKTRGQQVTLSCSPISGHRSVSWYQQTPGQGLQFLFEYFSETQRNKGNFPGRFSGRQFSNSRSEMNVSTLELGDSALYLCASSLEFSSGPKMQFFGPGTRLTVL.

CDR3 region: CSARDRAGVWETQYF. The DNA for the CDR3 is TGCAGTGCTAGAGATCGGGCGGGAGTTTGGGAGACCCAGTACTTC. This chain joins TRBV20-1 and TRBJ2-5; 7 positions match TRBD2. There are 15 residues in the CDR3. Germline CDR1 is DFQATT and CDR2 is SNEGSKA (reference sequence). Losses at the gene ends were 0 bases for V and 5 bases for J; bases not matched to a gene: 9.

There are a few counts of this clonotype. The chain combines TRBV20-1 with TRBJ2-2; 12 bases are shared with TRBD2. Germline V gene sequence: CDR1 DFQATT, CDR2 SNEGSKA (reference sequence). This CDR3 region has 17 residues. The trim removed 3 bases at V and 5 bases at J, leaving 10 bases unmatched. CDR3 residues: CSARSLAGGPGTGELFF. In DNA, the CDR3 is TGCAGTGCTAGGAGTCTAGCGGGAGGGCCTGGGACCGGGGAGCTGTTTTTT.

This sequence joins TRBV11-2 and TRBJ2-5; possible D gene TRBD2, 5 bases. Trimming stripped 5 bases from V and 5 bases from J, with 15 bases between. The CDR3 consists of 14 residues. The V gene's germline CDR1 is SGHAT and CDR2 FQNNGV. Written as DNA, the CDR3 is TGTGCCAGCAGCCTTACTAGGACCGGCGAGACCCAGTACTTC. The encoded protein is CASSLTRTGETQYF.

This clonotype was seen a few times. The chain couples TRBV6-2 or TRBV6-3 to TRBJ2-7; 11 nucleotides match TRBD2. The J call may be mistaken, given a closer DNA end match to TRBJ2-1. CDR1 and CDR2 from the germline V gene are MNHEY and SVGEGT. The CDR3 covers 16 residues. CDR3 residues: CASSPHSSGGSNEQFF. In nucleotides, the CDR3 is TGTGCCAGCAGTCCTCATTCTAGCGGGGGGTCAAATGAGCAGTTCTTC.

CDR3 in DNA: TGTGCCAGCACTGGGGGGGGATCCTACGAGCAGTACTTC. Translated, it gives CASTGGGSYEQYF. This chain joins TRBV6-5 and TRBJ2-7; 7 bases line up with TRBD2. Germline CDR1 MNHEY, CDR2 SVGAGI. J lost 1 base, V lost 7 bases, and 4 bases had no gene match. This CDR3 is built from 13 residues.

This chain joins TRBV4-3 and TRBJ2-1, with 8 bases fitting TRBD2. Germline V CDR1 and CDR2: LGHNA, YSLEER. CDR3 length equals 17 residues. V lost 3 bases, J lost 5 bases, and 12 bases stayed unmatched. Here the CDR3 DNA reads TGCGCCAGCAGCCATAGACTAGCGCTTTGGGAAAACAATGAGCAGTTCTTC. This sequence encodes CASSHRLALWENNEQFF.

This clonotype came up a few times. The J gene is TRBJ2-3, the V gene TRBV4-1; TRBD2 agrees at 8 bases. Germline-derived CDR1 and CDR2 are MGHRA and YSYEKL. J gave up 0 bases and V 3 bases, and 8 bases lay outside the gene matches. This CDR3 is 17 amino acids long. The DNA of the CDR3 is TGCGCCAGCAGCCACCGGACTAGCTCCATTAGCACAGATACGCAGTATTTT. Protein sequence: CASSHRTSSISTDTQYF.

V gene TRBV24-1 combines with J gene TRBJ2-3; D is unresolved. Trimming cost V 3 bases and J 5 bases, with 20 bases left between them. Germline V gene data show CDR1 as KGHDR and CDR2 as SFDVKD. CDR3 size: 17 residues. DNA for the CDR3: TGTGCCACCAGTGATCCCTCTACTCGTGTCGTAGGAGATACGCAGTATTTT. Translation gives CATSDPSTRVVGDTQYF.